Here is one T cell receptor beta chain with its context. This record comes from a study of shared clonotypes between healthy human individuals. Profiled with immunoSEQ multiplex PCR; TCRdb holds only in-frame clones, not every one. This table has 2 million to 2.5 million clones, 85% to 95% appearing once. The material sequenced was naive CD4+ T cells from PBMCs. The subset was: CD45RA+ positively selected. The sequence was obtained from a man younger than 30 in good health. Some clones in this sample may be carry-over from other donors' samples.

CDR3 amino acids: CASSGLTTNEKLFF. As DNA, the CDR3 is TGTGCCAGCAGTGGCCTGACAACTAATGAAAAACTGTTTTTT. This sequence joins TRBV2 and TRBJ1-4; no firm D call. Germline V CDR1 and CDR2: SNHLY, FYNNEI. The ends were cut back, 4 bases at V and 0 bases at J, with 6 bases in the middle. This CDR3 comprises 14 residues.